The table lists the clone carrying this T cell receptor (beta chain) with a few counts. This sample stems from a study of blood T cell repertoires in COVID-19. Study at large: T cells, B-cell-depleted T cells, or PBMCs supplied cDNA or gDNA.

CDR3 size: 14 residues. Germline CDR1 reads SGHAT; CDR2 reads FQDESV (reference sequence). V gave up 5 bases and J gave up 2 bases, with 12 bases separating them. Method: immunoSEQ multiplex PCR; TCRdb's copy keeps in-frame clones and lacks some. The repertoire holds about 360,000 clones, with 80% to 90% as singletons. Participants' own reports of clinical history determined their cohort assignment. The chain links TRBV11-1 to TRBJ1-2; TRBD1 is a possible D gene (5 bases). The clonotype originates from a man aged 25-45 years who had recovered from COVID-19. Sequencing used PBMCs or T cells enriched from blood (not recorded which). The chain's CDR3 is CASSTPRGNYGYTF. The CDR3 coding sequence is TGTGCCAGCAGCACCCCTCGGGGGAACTATGGCTACACCTTC.